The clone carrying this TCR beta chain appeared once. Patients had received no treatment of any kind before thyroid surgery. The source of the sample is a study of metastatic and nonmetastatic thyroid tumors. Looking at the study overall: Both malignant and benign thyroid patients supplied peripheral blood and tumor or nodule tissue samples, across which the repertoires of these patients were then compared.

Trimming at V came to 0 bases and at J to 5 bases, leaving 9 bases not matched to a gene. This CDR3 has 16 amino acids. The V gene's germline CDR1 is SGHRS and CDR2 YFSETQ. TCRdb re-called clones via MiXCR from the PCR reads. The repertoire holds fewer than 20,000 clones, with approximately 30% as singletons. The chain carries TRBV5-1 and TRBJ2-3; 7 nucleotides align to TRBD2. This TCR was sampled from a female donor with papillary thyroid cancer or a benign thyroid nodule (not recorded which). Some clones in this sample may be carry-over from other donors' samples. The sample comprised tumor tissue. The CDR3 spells CASSLVSREWVDTQYF. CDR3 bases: TGCGCCAGCAGCTTGGTTTCGCGGGAGTGGGTAGATACGCAGTATTTT. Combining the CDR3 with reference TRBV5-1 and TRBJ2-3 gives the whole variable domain KAGVTQTPRYLIKTRGQQVTLSCSPISGHRSVSWYQQTPGQGLQFLFEYFSETQRNKGNFPGRFSGRQFSNSRSEMNVSTLELGDSALYLCASSLVSREWVDTQYFGPGTRLTVL.